These 27 T cell receptor beta chains were all obtained from the same sample, sequenced in a study of regulatory T cells in long-lasting Graves disease. According to the study, TCR beta libraries were built with iRepertoire HTBI primers and CDR3-region Arm-PCR. TCRdb ran MiXCR on the multiplex PCR reads and lists one entry per CDR3 protein. The sample consists of 310,000 or so distinct CDR3 sequences, 15% to 20% of them appearing once. Time point of the sample: persistent/refractory GD, antithyroid drugs over 5 years with positive TRAb. Generation of the TCR library employed RNA extracted from PBMCs. Sample: peripheral blood mononuclear cells (PBMCs), taken when the disease was refractory, from a patient treated with antithyroid drugs. The origin of the receptors is a female donor with Graves disease.

The chain employs TRBV20-1 and TRBJ2-1; 8 nucleotides line up with TRBD1. The CDR3 consists of 17 residues. The V and J ends lost 6 bases and 6 bases, in that order; junction bases with no gene match: 19. In germline, CDR1 is DFQATT, CDR2 SNEGSKA (reference sequence). Written as DNA, the CDR3 is TGCAGTGCAATACTCCGGGACAGGTCTCTTCGGGGCAATGAGCAGTTCTTC. Protein sequence: CSAILRDRSLRGNEQFF.

In its sample, this clonotype was seen a few times. The rearrangement links TRBV7-6 to TRBJ2-7, with 9 bases lining up with TRBD2. The V gene end was trimmed by 0 bases and the J gene end by 2 bases; junction bases not matched to a gene: 8. Germline CDR1 reads SGHVS; CDR2 reads FNYEAQ. The CDR3 spans 17 residues. CDR3 nucleotide sequence: TGTGCCAGCAGCTTAGCAGGGTCGAGGACTAGCGCCTACGAGCAGTACTTC. Translating gives CASSLAGSRTSAYEQYF.

This clonotype was counted a few times. The rearrangement uses TRBV3-1 and TRBJ1-6, with a tentative D call TRBD1 (6 bases). V was pared by 4 bases and J by 4 bases, with 11 bases between. The CDR3 consists of 15 residues. The V gene's germline CDR1 is LGHDT and CDR2 YNNKEL (reference sequence). CDR3: CASSPGTNYNSPLHF. The DNA for the CDR3 is TGTGCCAGCAGCCCCGGGACAAATTATAATTCACCCCTCCACTTT.

This clonotype has more than one count but fewer than ten. V gene TRBV20-1 combines with J gene TRBJ2-5; tentative D call: TRBD2 (5 bases). Germline CDR1 DFQATT, CDR2 SNEGSKA (reference sequence). The V end was cut by 1 base, the J end by 1 base, with 16 bases between. The CDR3 loop spans 16 amino acids. This CDR3 is CSARAAELGTQETQYF. The CDR3 nucleotides are TGCAGTGCTAGAGCGGCGGAACTAGGAACCCAAGAGACCCAGTACTTC.

This clonotype was seen only a few times. The CDR3 does not close with the conserved phenylalanine or tryptophan, likely indicating a read error. The gene calls are TRBV7-9 and TRBJ1-2; 10 bases align to TRBD1. The CDR3 is 16 residues long. Trimming cost V 1 base and J 2 bases; bases outside gene matches: 4. From germline, CDR1 is SEHNR and CDR2 FQNEAQ (reference sequence). In nucleotides, the CDR3 is TGTGCCAGCAGCTTAGTGCTGGACAGGGGGAACTATGGCTACACCCTC. Its translation: CASSLVLDRGNYGYTL.

This clonotype has just a few counts. The chain has TRBV20-1 and TRBJ2-5, with TRBD2 matching over 9 bases. Germline assignment: CDR1 DFQATT and CDR2 SNEGSKA (reference sequence). Trimming took 5 bases from V and 4 from J; bases not matched to a gene: 5. The CDR3 has 13 residues. CDR3 sequence (DNA): TGCAGTGCTTCTGGACTAGCGTTAGAGACCCAGTACTTC. It encodes CSASGLALETQYF.

This clonotype occurred many times. This chain connects TRBV20-1 to TRBJ2-7, with TRBD1 identical over 8 bases. Germline assignment: CDR1 DFQATT and CDR2 SNEGSKA (reference sequence). The CDR3 is 16 residues long. Losses at the gene ends were 3 bases for V and 5 bases for J; bases not matched to a gene: 15. CDR3 bases: TGCAGTGCTAGGGCCAGGGGGCGGTCTTCGTGGAACGAGCAGTACTTC. This translates into CSARARGRSSWNEQYF.

This clonotype was detected a few times. The chain joins TRBV30 to TRBJ1-5; D is possibly TRBD1 (5 bases). The CDR3 spans 13 residues. Germline CDR1 is GTSNPN and CDR2 is SVGIG (reference sequence). V lost 0 bases and J 5 bases, leaving 8 bases between the germline ends. The CDR3 sequence: CAWSVWGDQPQHF. The CDR3 nucleotides read TGTGCCTGGAGTGTATGGGGGGATCAGCCCCAGCATTTT.

This clonotype appeared many times. The rearrangement links TRBV5-1 to TRBJ1-6; 7 bases align to TRBD1. V lost 4 bases to trimming and J lost 7 bases; unmatched junction nucleotides: 8. CDR3 length: 15 amino acids. From germline, CDR1 is SGHRS and CDR2 YFSETQ. DNA of the CDR3: TGCGCCAGCAGCCTACGGACAGGCGTAAATTCACCCCTCCACTTT. Protein: CASSLRTGVNSPLHF.

This clonotype was detected many times. The J gene is TRBJ2-5, the V gene TRBV28; 8 nucleotides agree with TRBD2. V shed 5 bases, J shed 1 base, and the junction held 6 bases outside the gene matches. Germline CDR1 and CDR2: MDHEN and SYDVKM. The CDR3 is made up of 15 amino acids. Here the CDR3 reads CASSVRGGVQETQYF. Here the CDR3 DNA reads TGTGCCAGCAGTGTACGGGGGGGGGTCCAAGAGACCCAGTACTTC.

This clonotype was seen many times. The chain has TRBV12-3 or TRBV12-4 and TRBJ2-2; TRBD2 matches 10 bases. This CDR3 has 16 residues. V lost 4 bases and J lost 5; bases outside the gene matches: 7. CDR3 residues: CASSSSNSGGTGELFF. The DNA of the CDR3 is TGTGCCAGCAGTTCCAGCAATAGCGGGGGGACCGGGGAGCTGTTTTTT.

A note on this clonotype: A much larger clone differs by one base, so this may be a read error. The chain recombines TRBV29-1 with TRBJ1-2, with D perhaps matching TRBD1 (6 bases). This CDR3 is built from 12 residues. Germline assignment: CDR1 SQVTM and CDR2 ANQGSEA. This CDR3 is CSVVMGAVGHTF. The CDR3 DNA reads as TGCAGCGTTGTTATGGGGGCTGTTGGCCACACCTTC.

The rearrangement joins TRBV6-1 to TRBJ2-7, with a weak D call TRBD1 (5 bases). This CDR3 has 12 amino acids. Trimming took off 5 bases at V and 4 bases at J, with 9 bases between the two ends. Germline V gene data show CDR1 as MNHNS and CDR2 as SASEGT. The CDR3 reads CASSQTEYEQYF. The DNA of the CDR3 is TGTGCCAGCAGTCAGACAGAATACGAGCAGTACTTC.

This clonotype was counted many times. The rearrangement links TRBV5-1 to TRBJ1-4; D is perhaps TRBD1 (5 bases). Trimming left V 3 bases short and J 4 bases short, with 10 bases between. The CDR3 runs to 14 residues. Germline V gives CDR1 SGHRS, CDR2 YFSETQ. The CDR3 DNA reads as TGCGCCAGCAGCTCCCGGGGCCTTAATGAAAAACTGTTTTTT. Amino acid sequence: CASSSRGLNEKLFF.

Notes on this clonotype: Just one base apart from a much larger clone, this may be a read error. The chain uses TRBV7-6 and TRBJ1-6; TRBD1 is a possible D gene (5 bases). Trimming pared 2 bases from V and 11 bases from J, leaving 10 bases between. In germline, CDR1 is SGHVS, CDR2 FNYEAQ. This CDR3 has 13 amino acids. In DNA, the CDR3 is TGTGCCAGCAGCTTAAGGGGAGTTACACCCCTCCACTTT. This translates into CASSLRGVTPLHF.

There are a few counts of this clonotype. The chain joins TRBV3-1 to TRBJ1-5; possibly TRBD1 for D (6 bases). In germline, CDR1 is LGHDT, CDR2 YNNKEL (reference sequence). The V end was cut by 4 bases, the J end by 0 bases, with 13 bases between. The CDR3 has 16 amino acids. CDR3 loop: CASSPTGGASNQPQHF. In DNA, the CDR3 is TGTGCCAGCAGCCCTACGGGGGGGGCTAGCAATCAGCCCCAGCATTTT.

This clonotype showed up just a few times. The rearrangement uses TRBV19 and TRBJ1-1; 9 nucleotides agree with TRBD1. This CDR3 spans 18 amino acids. Per germline, CDR1 LNHDA and CDR2 SQIVND (reference sequence). Unmatched junction bases numbered 15, after V lost 7 bases and J lost 0 bases. The CDR3 nucleotides read TGTGCCAGTAATCCCGGGACAGGGCGCCTTTCAGTGAACACTGAAGCTTTCTTT. Protein sequence: CASNPGTGRLSVNTEAFF.

This clonotype was seen many times. The V gene is TRBV12-3 or TRBV12-4, the J gene TRBJ1-1; the D is unclear. The germline V and J ends were trimmed by 3 bases and 1 base, with 18 bases remaining between them. This CDR3 region has 17 residues. CDR3 sequence: CASSFAALGRQNTEAFF. CDR3 bases: TGTGCCAGCAGTTTCGCGGCTTTGGGCAGACAGAACACTGAAGCTTTCTTT.

This chain links TRBV6-1 with TRBJ2-7; D tentatively reads TRBD1 or TRBD2 (5 bases each). CDR3 length: 15 amino acids. The ends were cut back, 5 bases at V and 4 bases at J, with 18 bases in the middle. Germline CDR1 and CDR2: MNHNS and SASEGT. The CDR3 loop reads CASSLWGRVGYEQYF. In DNA form, the CDR3 reads TGTGCCAGCAGTCTCTGGGGACGTGTCGGGTACGAGCAGTACTTC.

Comments on this clonotype: Given a much more abundant clone one base away, this may be a read error. The chain joins TRBV20-1 to TRBJ2-7; D is perhaps TRBD1 or TRBD2 (5 bases each). CDR1 is DFQATT and CDR2 is SNEGSKA in the germline V gene (reference sequence). This CDR3 has 15 amino acids. CDR3 protein: CSARKVRDAYYGQYF. CDR3 DNA: TGCAGTGCTAGAAAAGTAAGGGACGCCTACTACGGGCAGTACTTC.

This clonotype was counted ten times or more. The chain combines TRBV11-2 with TRBJ2-7; maybe TRBD2 (6 bases). The V gene lost 3 bases and the J gene lost 9 bases, with 24 bases spanning the gap. The CDR3 sequence is 16 residues long. CDR1 is SGHAT, CDR2 FQNNGV, per germline. CDR3 sequence (DNA): TGTGCCAGCAGCTTTGGGGGACTCCCGGGTTTGATGGGGCAGTACTTC. It specifies CASSFGGLPGLMGQYF.

This clonotype was counted many times. The rearrangement uses TRBV7-6 and TRBJ2-5; D gene ambiguous. The CDR3 has 14 amino acids. From germline, CDR1 is SGHVS and CDR2 FNYEAQ. V lost 2 bases and J 2 bases, leaving 9 bases between the germline ends. CDR3: CASSLLSHQETQYF. The CDR3 region has the DNA TGTGCCAGCAGCTTATTGAGCCATCAAGAGACCCAGTACTTC.

This clonotype has more than one count but fewer than ten. The chain carries TRBV7-9 and TRBJ1-6; no clear D. CDR3 size: 16 residues. Trimming took 1 base from V and 3 from J, leaving 10 bases between them. Germline loops: CDR1 SEHNR, CDR2 FQNEAQ (reference sequence). The CDR3 sequence: CASSLDPGGYNSPLHF. In DNA form, the CDR3 reads TGTGCCAGCAGCTTAGACCCGGGAGGCTATAATTCACCCCTCCACTTT.

The V call is TRBV19, the J call TRBJ1-2, with D uncertain. Germline V CDR1 and CDR2: LNHDA, SQIVND (reference sequence). The V end lost 0 bases, the J end lost 4 bases, and 9 bases lay between the germline ends. The CDR3 covers 14 residues. CDR3 residues: CASSIEGSGYGYTF. The CDR3 DNA follows: TGTGCCAGTAGTATAGAGGGCTCCGGCTATGGCTACACCTTC.

This clonotype was counted at least ten times. The chain joins TRBV28 to TRBJ1-5, with 8 positions matching TRBD1. This CDR3 has 16 amino acids. Germline loops: CDR1 MDHEN, CDR2 SYDVKM. J lost 5 bases, V lost 6 bases, and 12 bases had no gene match. The CDR3 loop is CASRSLGRGLYQPQHF. The CDR3 nucleotides read TGTGCCAGCAGATCCCTTGGCAGGGGGCTCTATCAGCCCCAGCATTTT. The full variable domain, with the rest looked up from reference TRBV28 and TRBJ1-5, is DVKVTQSSRYLVKRTGEKVFLECVQDMDHENMFWYRQDPGLGLRLIYFSYDVKMKEKGDIPEGYSVSREKKERFSLILESASTNQTSMYLCASRSLGRGLYQPQHFGDGTRLSIL.

This clonotype was picked up many times. The chain uses TRBV12-3 or TRBV12-4 and TRBJ1-2; D ambiguous. This CDR3 is built from 15 residues. V gave up 4 bases and J gave up 6 bases, with 18 bases separating them. The CDR3 loop reads CASSSLGKTVDGYTF. The DNA of the CDR3 is TGTGCCAGCAGTTCCCTGGGTAAAACAGTGGATGGCTACACCTTC.

This clonotype was counted ten times or more. This chain joins TRBV30 and TRBJ2-7, with D possibly called TRBD1 or TRBD2 (5 bases each). The CDR3 spans 15 residues. V lost 1 base and J 2 bases, leaving 15 bases between the germline ends. Germline-derived CDR1 and CDR2 are GTSNPN and SVGIG (reference sequence). CDR3: CAWSDPGTAPYEQYF. As DNA, the CDR3 is TGTGCCTGGAGTGATCCCGGGACGGCACCCTACGAGCAGTACTTC.